This T cell receptor (beta chain) is drawn from a study of blood T cell repertoires in COVID-19. Donors were grouped by their self-reported clinical history. Measured with immunoSEQ multiplex PCR; TCRdb has only the in-frame clones, and not every one. The sample holds under 500,000 clones; 70% to 90% are singletons and the top ten take 1.5% to 2%. Germline V gene lookup returns CDR1 SGHTA and CDR2 FQGNSA. V was pared by 2 bases and J by 5 bases, with 10 bases between. There are 14 residues in the CDR3. This chain joins TRBV7-2 and TRBJ1-5, with D maybe TRBD1 (6 bases). The clonotype was recovered from a woman younger than 30 with acute COVID-19. Sequencing was carried out using PBMCs or T cells enriched from blood (not recorded which). DNA for the CDR3: TGTGCCAGCAGCTTACTACAGGGTTATCAGCCCCAGCATTTT. The encoded protein is CASSLLQGYQPQHF.